The rows below give T cell receptor beta chains drawn from one sample of a study of T-cell reconstitution after alpha-beta-depleted transplantation in children. TCRdb passed the PCR reads through MiXCR, listing each CDR3 protein once. The sample comprises 200,000 to 250,000 distinct CDR3 sequences, roughly 10% of which are singletons, and 28% rests with the top ten. The input for sequencing was PBMCs, taken before TCRalphabeta/CD19-depleted stem cell transplant. The receptors shown here come from a child younger than two with acute myeloid leukemia, due to receive a stem cell transplant. The CDR3 runs from the conserved cysteine through the conserved F or W. Each record gives: V gene, D gene, clone size, J gene, CDR3 DNA, CDR3 protein. The D gene is left open where the match is weak. The listing skips clone size in some rows; elsewhere it reads once, few, many or a size class.

v_gene: TRBV4-1
d_gene: TRBD1
abundance: many
j_gene: TRBJ2-7
CDR3nt: TGCGCCAGCAGCCAAGAGGGACAGGGTCCGGGAGAGCAGTACTTC
CDR3aa: CASSQEGQGPGEQYF

v_gene: TRBV10-3
d_gene: -
abundance: many
j_gene: TRBJ2-3
CDR3nt: TGTGCCATCAGTGAGGGGGGTCTAAGCACAGATACGCAGTATTTT
CDR3aa: CAISEGGLSTDTQYF

v_gene: TRBV5-1
d_gene: -
abundance: many
j_gene: TRBJ2-3
CDR3nt: TGCGCCAGCTCAGGAAGAGGTCCTCCCACAGATACGCAGTATTTT
CDR3aa: CASSGRGPPTDTQYF

v_gene: TRBV12-3/TRBV12-4
d_gene: TRBD2
abundance: many
j_gene: TRBJ2-3
CDR3nt: TGTGCCAGCAGCCCCTATAGCGGGGGGCCCACAGATACGCAGTATTTT
CDR3aa: CASSPYSGGPTDTQYF

v_gene: TRBV29-1
d_gene: -
abundance: many
j_gene: TRBJ2-7
CDR3nt: TGCAGCGCCGGGACCTTAGAGGGCTACGAGCAGTACTTC
CDR3aa: CSAGTLEGYEQYF

v_gene: TRBV20-1
d_gene: -
abundance: many
j_gene: TRBJ2-2
CDR3nt: TGCAGTGCTAGATCGGGAGACCCAGCCACCGGGGAGCTGTTTTTT
CDR3aa: CSARSGDPATGELFF

v_gene: TRBV5-1
d_gene: -
abundance: many
j_gene: TRBJ2-2
CDR3nt: TGCGCCAGCAGCTTGGCGGGCCCTGAGTACGGGGAGCTGTTTTTT
CDR3aa: CASSLAGPEYGELFF

v_gene: TRBV28
d_gene: -
abundance: few
j_gene: TRBJ1-3
CDR3nt: TGTGCCAGCAGTTTGGGCAAGGGCTCTGGAAACACCATATATTTT
CDR3aa: CASSLGKGSGNTIYF

v_gene: TRBV24-1
d_gene: -
abundance: many
j_gene: TRBJ2-2
CDR3nt: TGTGCCACCAGTGACCGGGACTCCGCGAACACCGGGGAGCTGTTTTTT
CDR3aa: CATSDRDSANTGELFF

v_gene: TRBV5-1
d_gene: -
abundance: many
j_gene: TRBJ1-5
CDR3nt: TGCGCCAGCAGCTGGGGTTCGGGGGGCGATCAGCCCCAGCATTTT
CDR3aa: CASSWGSGGDQPQHF

v_gene: TRBV5-1
d_gene: -
abundance: -
j_gene: TRBJ1-1
CDR3nt: TGCGCCAGCAACTTGGGGCAAACTGAAGCTTTCTTT
CDR3aa: CASNLGQTEAFF

v_gene: TRBV19
d_gene: TRBD1
abundance: many
j_gene: TRBJ2-1
CDR3nt: TGTGCCAGTAGTATCGGACAGGGCAATGAGCAGTTCTTC
CDR3aa: CASSIGQGNEQFF

v_gene: TRBV12-3/TRBV12-4
d_gene: -
abundance: many
j_gene: TRBJ1-5
CDR3nt: TGTGCCAGCAGCCCCGAACCAGTTAGCAATCAGCCCCAGCATTTT
CDR3aa: CASSPEPVSNQPQHF

v_gene: TRBV20-1
d_gene: -
abundance: many
j_gene: TRBJ1-4
CDR3nt: TGCAGTGCTAGAGATGGACAGCTGAATGAAAAACTGTTTTTT
CDR3aa: CSARDGQLNEKLFF

v_gene: TRBV5-1
d_gene: TRBD2
abundance: -
j_gene: TRBJ2-1
CDR3nt: TGCGCCAGCAGCTTTACTAGCGGTCTCCCCTATAGCGATGAGCAGTTCTTC
CDR3aa: CASSFTSGLPYSDEQFF

v_gene: TRBV2
d_gene: -
abundance: many
j_gene: TRBJ2-2
CDR3nt: TGTGCCAGCAGGAGGGGGGCGAACACCGGGGAGCTGTTTTTT
CDR3aa: CASRRGANTGELFF

v_gene: TRBV20-1
d_gene: TRBD2
abundance: many
j_gene: TRBJ2-7
CDR3nt: TGCAGTGCTACCAAATCGGGACTAGCGGTGGGGGAGCAGTACTTC
CDR3aa: CSATKSGLAVGEQYF

v_gene: TRBV2
d_gene: -
abundance: -
j_gene: TRBJ1-1
CDR3nt: TGTGCCAGCGGGAGGAACACTGAAGCTTTCTTT
CDR3aa: CASGRNTEAFF

v_gene: TRBV4-2
d_gene: TRBD2
abundance: few
j_gene: TRBJ2-7
CDR3nt: TGTGCCAGCAGCCAAGAAGTAGCGGGAAGGGGCGAGCAGTACTTC
CDR3aa: CASSQEVAGRGEQYF

v_gene: TRBV5-1
d_gene: -
abundance: many
j_gene: TRBJ2-3
CDR3nt: TGCGCCAGCAGCTTGGCAGGGGGGGACAGAGGCACAGATACGCAGTATTTT
CDR3aa: CASSLAGGDRGTDTQYF

v_gene: TRBV6-5
d_gene: TRBD1
abundance: many
j_gene: TRBJ1-2
CDR3nt: TGTGCCAGCAGTTACCGACAGGGGGATGGCTACACCTTC
CDR3aa: CASSYRQGDGYTF

v_gene: TRBV5-1
d_gene: TRBD1
abundance: -
j_gene: TRBJ1-2
CDR3nt: TGCGCCAGCAGCTCGCGGGGACAGCCAAGTCTTGGCTACACCTTC
CDR3aa: CASSSRGQPSLGYTF

v_gene: TRBV20-1
d_gene: -
abundance: many
j_gene: TRBJ2-3
CDR3nt: TGCAGTGCTAGCTCTAGTAAGAGAGATACGCAGTATTTT
CDR3aa: CSASSSKRDTQYF

v_gene: TRBV3-1
d_gene: TRBD2
abundance: -
j_gene: TRBJ2-3
CDR3nt: TGTGCCTCCTGCCAAGAGGGGACTAGCGGAGCCACAGATACGCAGTATTTT
CDR3aa: CASCQEGTSGATDTQYF

v_gene: TRBV6-5
d_gene: TRBD1
abundance: many
j_gene: TRBJ1-5
CDR3nt: TGTGCCAGCAGGTCCGGGACAGTCTTCTATAGCAATCAGCCCCAGCATTTT
CDR3aa: CASRSGTVFYSNQPQHF

v_gene: TRBV12-3/TRBV12-4
d_gene: -
abundance: many
j_gene: TRBJ2-1
CDR3nt: TGTGCCAGCCTCCAAACCCCGAGCGACAATGAGCAGTTCTTC
CDR3aa: CASLQTPSDNEQFF

v_gene: TRBV10-1
d_gene: TRBD1
abundance: few
j_gene: TRBJ2-7
CDR3nt: TGCGCCAGCAGTGGTCGGGGGACAGGGGGCGACGAGCAGTACTTC
CDR3aa: CASSGRGTGGDEQYF

v_gene: TRBV12-3/TRBV12-4
d_gene: -
abundance: many
j_gene: TRBJ2-1
CDR3nt: TGTGCCAGCCGGGAAGCTAGCGAGTACAATGAGCAGTTCTTC
CDR3aa: CASREASEYNEQFF

v_gene: TRBV20-1
d_gene: -
abundance: many
j_gene: TRBJ2-3
CDR3nt: TGCAGTGCTAGAGGCCAGGGGACTTCCATGGGGGATACGCAGTATTTT
CDR3aa: CSARGQGTSMGDTQYF

v_gene: TRBV2
d_gene: -
abundance: -
j_gene: TRBJ2-1
CDR3nt: TGTGCCAGCAGTGATCAACAGGGCAGAGAGCAGTTCTTC
CDR3aa: CASSDQQGREQFF

v_gene: TRBV5-1
d_gene: -
abundance: many
j_gene: TRBJ1-2
CDR3nt: TGCGCCAGCAGCTTGGAGGGGCCCCCAGGGTATGGCTACACCTTC
CDR3aa: CASSLEGPPGYGYTF

v_gene: TRBV30
d_gene: -
abundance: many
j_gene: TRBJ1-1
CDR3nt: TGTGCCTGGAGTGTCGAAGGGGAAGGCACTGAAGCTTTCTTT
CDR3aa: CAWSVEGEGTEAFF

v_gene: TRBV11-3
d_gene: -
abundance: -
j_gene: TRBJ1-2
CDR3nt: TGTGTCAGCAGCTTAGATCGTGTCTATGGCTACACCTTC
CDR3aa: CVSSLDRVYGYTF

v_gene: TRBV7-2
d_gene: -
abundance: many
j_gene: TRBJ2-7
CDR3nt: TGTGCCAGCAGCTTGGGCTACACCTACGAGCAGTACTTC
CDR3aa: CASSLGYTYEQYF

v_gene: TRBV6-5
d_gene: -
abundance: -
j_gene: TRBJ2-1
CDR3nt: TGTGCCAGCAGCTCCTCTTCGCCCCATGAGCAGTTCTTC
CDR3aa: CASSSSSPHEQFF

v_gene: TRBV6-1
d_gene: TRBD2
abundance: many
j_gene: TRBJ2-1
CDR3nt: TGTGCCAGCAGTCAACCAACTAGCGGTTGGGATGAGCAGTTCTTC
CDR3aa: CASSQPTSGWDEQFF

v_gene: TRBV6-2/TRBV6-3
d_gene: TRBD2
abundance: -
j_gene: TRBJ2-6
CDR3nt: TGTGCCAGCAGAAGACTAGCGGGTTTATCTGGGGCCAACGTCCTGACTTTC
CDR3aa: CASRRLAGLSGANVLTF

v_gene: TRBV7-2
d_gene: TRBD2
abundance: many
j_gene: TRBJ2-7
CDR3nt: TGTGCCAGCAGCAGGGGACTAGCCTCCGACGAGCAGTACTTC
CDR3aa: CASSRGLASDEQYF

v_gene: TRBV20-1
d_gene: TRBD2
abundance: many
j_gene: TRBJ2-7
CDR3nt: TGCAGTGCTAGGACTAGCGGGAAGTACGAGCAGTACTTC
CDR3aa: CSARTSGKYEQYF

v_gene: TRBV18
d_gene: TRBD1
abundance: -
j_gene: TRBJ2-5
CDR3nt: TGTGCCAGCTCACCCGGGACAGGGGAGACCCAGTACTTC
CDR3aa: CASSPGTGETQYF

v_gene: TRBV6-2/TRBV6-3
d_gene: TRBD2
abundance: many
j_gene: TRBJ2-7
CDR3nt: TGTGCCAGCAGTTACGCGGGACTAGCGGGAGCGGACGAGCAGTACTTC
CDR3aa: CASSYAGLAGADEQYF

v_gene: TRBV7-9
d_gene: -
abundance: many
j_gene: TRBJ2-3
CDR3nt: TGTGCCAGCAGCTTACTGACTAGGACAGATACGCAGTATTTT
CDR3aa: CASSLLTRTDTQYF

v_gene: TRBV5-1
d_gene: TRBD2
abundance: many
j_gene: TRBJ2-1
CDR3nt: TGCGCCAGCAGCTGGGGGACTAGCAGCGGGAGGGCCACTAATGAGCAGTTCTTC
CDR3aa: CASSWGTSSGRATNEQFF

v_gene: TRBV14
d_gene: TRBD1
abundance: -
j_gene: TRBJ1-2
CDR3nt: TGTGCCAGCAGCCAAGGGAGTGGACAGGGCTACTATGGCTACACCTTC
CDR3aa: CASSQGSGQGYYGYTF

v_gene: TRBV14
d_gene: -
abundance: few
j_gene: TRBJ2-1
CDR3nt: TGTGCCAGCAGCCAAGCGGGAGTAGCGGCCTACAATGAGCAGTTCTTC
CDR3aa: CASSQAGVAAYNEQFF

v_gene: TRBV2
d_gene: TRBD1
abundance: many
j_gene: TRBJ2-5
CDR3nt: TGTGCCAGCAGAAAGGGACAGGGCCAAGAGACCCAGTACTTC
CDR3aa: CASRKGQGQETQYF

v_gene: TRBV6-1
d_gene: TRBD1
abundance: -
j_gene: TRBJ1-4
CDR3nt: TGTGCCAGCAGGGAACAGGGGACTAACGAAACACTGTTTTTT
CDR3aa: CASREQGTNETLFF

v_gene: TRBV5-1
d_gene: TRBD2
abundance: many
j_gene: TRBJ2-3
CDR3nt: TGCGCCAGCAGCTTGGCTAGCGGGAGTCCAGATACGCAGTATTTT
CDR3aa: CASSLASGSPDTQYF

v_gene: TRBV5-4
d_gene: -
abundance: many
j_gene: TRBJ2-2
CDR3nt: TGTGCCAGCCGATTAGAACGGTCCACCGGGGAGCTGTTTTTT
CDR3aa: CASRLERSTGELFF

v_gene: TRBV7-9
d_gene: -
abundance: many
j_gene: TRBJ1-3
CDR3nt: TGTGCCAGCAGCTCAGGACCACACAGGGTTGGAAACACCATATATTTT
CDR3aa: CASSSGPHRVGNTIYF

v_gene: TRBV20-1
d_gene: -
abundance: many
j_gene: TRBJ2-1
CDR3nt: TGCAGTGCTAGAGGGCAGGGCTCCTACAATGAGCAGTTCTTC
CDR3aa: CSARGQGSYNEQFF

v_gene: TRBV28
d_gene: -
abundance: -
j_gene: TRBJ2-1
CDR3nt: TGTGTCAGTGGGCAAGTTGACAATGAGCAGTTCTTC
CDR3aa: CVSGQVDNEQFF

v_gene: TRBV4-3
d_gene: -
abundance: many
j_gene: TRBJ2-2
CDR3nt: TGCGCCAGCAGCCAAGTTCCGAACACCGGGGAGCTGTTTTTT
CDR3aa: CASSQVPNTGELFF